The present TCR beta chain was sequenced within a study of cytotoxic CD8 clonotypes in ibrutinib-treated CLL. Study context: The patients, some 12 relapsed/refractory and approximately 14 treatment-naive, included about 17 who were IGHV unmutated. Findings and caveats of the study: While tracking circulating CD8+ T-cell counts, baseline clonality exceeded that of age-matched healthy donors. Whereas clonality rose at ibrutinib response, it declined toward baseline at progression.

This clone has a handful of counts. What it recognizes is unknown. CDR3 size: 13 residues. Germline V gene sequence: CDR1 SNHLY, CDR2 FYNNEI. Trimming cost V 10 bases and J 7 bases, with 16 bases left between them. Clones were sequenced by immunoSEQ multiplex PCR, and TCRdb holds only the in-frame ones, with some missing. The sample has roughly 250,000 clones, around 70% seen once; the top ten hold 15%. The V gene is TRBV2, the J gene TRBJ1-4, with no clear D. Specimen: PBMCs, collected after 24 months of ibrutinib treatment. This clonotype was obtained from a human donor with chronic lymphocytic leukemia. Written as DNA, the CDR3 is TGTGCCACTTCGCGGGAAGAGAGTGAAAAACTGTTTTTT. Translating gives CATSREESEKLFF.